This TCR beta chain was observed in a study of molecular identifiers for immune sequencing clone quantification. Background on the study: Replicates split RNA from approximately 22,000 or 94,000 naive CD8 cells five ways, and the researchers sequenced four portions. Broader study findings: Clones above 20 RNA copies contained over 98% of effector molecules but under 1% of naive ones.

In this sample, this clonotype turned up many times. The antigen remains unidentified. The V and J ends lost 6 bases and 5 bases respectively, with 13 bases between them. CDR1 is MDHEN and CDR2 is SYDVKM in the germline V gene. CDR3 length: 14 residues. Naive CD8 T cells, phenotype CD8+CD4-CCR7+CD45RA+, were sorted. In TCRdb, the PCR reads were re-called with MiXCR into one record per CDR3 protein. Of hundreds of thousands of distinct CDR3 sequences listed, 24% are singletons. Sequencing used naive CD8+ T cells from blood, with Jurkat cell RNA spiked in. The sample's subset: FACS-sorted CD8+CD4-CCR7+CD45RA+ naive T cells. The clonotype comes from a human donor in good health. Some libraries in this study had Jurkat cell RNA spiked in. The chain is built from TRBV28 and TRBJ1-4, with D tentatively TRBD1 (5 bases). DNA of the CDR3: TGTGCCAGCAGCCCCGGGGCCCCAAATGAAAAACTGTTTTTT. Amino acids: CASSPGAPNEKLFF.